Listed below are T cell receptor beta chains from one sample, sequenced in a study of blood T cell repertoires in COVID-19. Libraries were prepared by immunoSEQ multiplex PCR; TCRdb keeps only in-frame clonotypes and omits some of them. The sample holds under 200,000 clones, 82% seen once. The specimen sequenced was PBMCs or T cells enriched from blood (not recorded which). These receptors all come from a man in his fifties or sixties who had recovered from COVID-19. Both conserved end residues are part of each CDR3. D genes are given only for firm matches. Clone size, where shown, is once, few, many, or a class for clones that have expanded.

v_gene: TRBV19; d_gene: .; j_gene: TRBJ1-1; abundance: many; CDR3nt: TGTGCCAGTAGCAAACAGGGAGAGTTCACTGAAGCTTTCTTT; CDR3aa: CASSKQGEFTEAFF
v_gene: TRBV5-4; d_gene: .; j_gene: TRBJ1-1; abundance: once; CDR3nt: TGTGCCAGCAGCTTGGCCCGGGGGAACACTGAAGCTTTCTTT; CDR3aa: CASSLARGNTEAFF
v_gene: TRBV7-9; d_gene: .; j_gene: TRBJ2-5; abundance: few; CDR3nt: TGTGCCAGCAGCCCAGGACAATCCCAGACCCAGTACTTC; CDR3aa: CASSPGQSQTQYF
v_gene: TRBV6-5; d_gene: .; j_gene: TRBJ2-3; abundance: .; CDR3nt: TGTGCCAGCAGTCCCTATCTCACAGATACGCAGTATTTT; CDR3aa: CASSPYLTDTQYF
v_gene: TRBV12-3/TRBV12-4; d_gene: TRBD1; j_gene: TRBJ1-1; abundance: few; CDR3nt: TGTGCCAGCAGTACAGGGGGGGACACTGAAGCTTTCTTT; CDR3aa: CASSTGGDTEAFF
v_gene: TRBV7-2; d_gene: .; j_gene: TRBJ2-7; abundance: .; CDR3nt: TGTGCCAGCAGCCCGACTTACTACGAGCAGTACTTC; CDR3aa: CASSPTYYEQYF
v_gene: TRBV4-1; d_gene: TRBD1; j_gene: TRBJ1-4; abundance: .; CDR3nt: TGCGCCAGCAGCCAAGTGGACAGGCCCCATGAAAAACTGTTTTTT; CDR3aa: CASSQVDRPHEKLFF
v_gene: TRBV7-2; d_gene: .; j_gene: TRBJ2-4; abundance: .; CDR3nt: TGTGCCAGCAGCTTGCAGGGCATGGATAACATTCAGTACTTC; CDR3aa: CASSLQGMDNIQYF
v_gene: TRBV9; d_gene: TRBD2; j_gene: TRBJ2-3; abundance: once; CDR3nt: TGTGCCAGCAGCGTAGGGCCAGCGGGGGACACAGATACGCAGTATTTT; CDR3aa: CASSVGPAGDTDTQYF
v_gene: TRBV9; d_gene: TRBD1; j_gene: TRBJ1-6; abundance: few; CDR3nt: TGTGCCAGCAGCGGGAGACAGGGGAATTCACCCCTCCACTTT; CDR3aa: CASSGRQGNSPLHF
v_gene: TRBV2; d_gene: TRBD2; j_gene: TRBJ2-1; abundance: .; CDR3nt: TGTGCCAGCAGGTCCCTCCTAGCGGGAGGGGGTTCCTACAATGAGCAGTTCTTC; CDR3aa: CASRSLLAGGGSYNEQFF
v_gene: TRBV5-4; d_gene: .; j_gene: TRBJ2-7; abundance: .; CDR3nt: TGTGCCAGCAGCGCGGGACGCAGCTCCTACGAGCAGTACTTC; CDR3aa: CASSAGRSSYEQYF
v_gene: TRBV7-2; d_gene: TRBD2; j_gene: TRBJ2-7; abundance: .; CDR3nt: TGTGCCAGCAGCTTAGAACCGGGACTAGCGGACGAGCAGTACTTC; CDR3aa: CASSLEPGLADEQYF
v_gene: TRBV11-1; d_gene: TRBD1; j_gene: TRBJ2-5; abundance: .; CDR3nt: TGTGCCAGCAGCCGTGACAGGGGGACAGAGACCCAGTACTTC; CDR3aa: CASSRDRGTETQYF
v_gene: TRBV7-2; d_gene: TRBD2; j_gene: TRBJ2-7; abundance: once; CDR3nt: TGTGCCAGCAGCGATCCGGGACTAGCGGTCTACGAGCAGTACTTC; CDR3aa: CASSDPGLAVYEQYF
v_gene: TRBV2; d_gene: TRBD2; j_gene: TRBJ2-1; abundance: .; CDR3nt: TGTGCCAGCAAACCTTTAGCGGGAGTAAGAGATGAGCAGTTCTTC; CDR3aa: CASKPLAGVRDEQFF
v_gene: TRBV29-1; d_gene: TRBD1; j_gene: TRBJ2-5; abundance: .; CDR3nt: TGCAGCGTTAATCAGGGGGACAGCTCTCTCTGGTCAGAGACCCAGTACTTC; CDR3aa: CSVNQGDSSLWSETQYF
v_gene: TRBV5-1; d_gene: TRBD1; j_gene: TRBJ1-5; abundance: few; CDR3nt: TGCGCCAGCAGCTCGACAGGGGGGATTAATCAGCCCCAGCATTTT; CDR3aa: CASSSTGGINQPQHF
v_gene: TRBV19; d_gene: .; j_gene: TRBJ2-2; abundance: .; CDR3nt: TGTGCCAGTAGCGGGTTCAACACCGGGGAGCTGTTTTTT; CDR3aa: CASSGFNTGELFF
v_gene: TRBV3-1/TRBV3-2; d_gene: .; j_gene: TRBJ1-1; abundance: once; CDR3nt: TGTGCCAGCAGCCCGTACAGTACCTTCCGTCCGTCGAACACTGAAGCTTTCTTT; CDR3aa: CASSPYSTFRPSNTEAFF
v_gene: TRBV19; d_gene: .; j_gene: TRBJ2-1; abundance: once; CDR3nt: TGTGCCAGTAGTGACAACGTGATAAGCTCCTACAATGAGCAGTTCTTC; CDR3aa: CASSDNVISSYNEQFF
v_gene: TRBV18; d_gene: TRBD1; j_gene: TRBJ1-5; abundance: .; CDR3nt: TGTGCCAGCTCACCCTCCGCAGGGGGCTTGTCTCAGCCCCAGCATTTT; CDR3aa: CASSPSAGGLSQPQHF
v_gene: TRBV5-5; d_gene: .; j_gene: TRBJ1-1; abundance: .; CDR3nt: TGTGCCAGCAGCTTGAACGAGTACACTGAAGCTTTCTTT; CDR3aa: CASSLNEYTEAFF
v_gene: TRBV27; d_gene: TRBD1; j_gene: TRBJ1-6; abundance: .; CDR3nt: TGTGCCAGCAGTTTATCGTATGGGGGGACAGGGAGAGGTTCACCCCTCCACTTT; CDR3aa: CASSLSYGGTGRGSPLHF
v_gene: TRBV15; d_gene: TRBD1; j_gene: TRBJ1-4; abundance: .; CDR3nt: TGTGCCACCAGCCGGAGACAGGGGATGTCAACTAATGAAAAACTGTTTTTT; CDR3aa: CATSRRQGMSTNEKLFF
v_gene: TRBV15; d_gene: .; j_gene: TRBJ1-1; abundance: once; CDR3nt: TGTGCCACCAGCACCAAGACAGCTGGTAGAGGAGCTTTCTTT; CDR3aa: CATSTKTAGRGAFF
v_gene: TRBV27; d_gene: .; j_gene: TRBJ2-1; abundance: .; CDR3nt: TGTGCCAGCAGTTTATCTGGGGCACCCTACAATGAGCAGTTCTTC; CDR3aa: CASSLSGAPYNEQFF
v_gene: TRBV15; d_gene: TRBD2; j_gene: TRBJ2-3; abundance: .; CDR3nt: TGTGCCACCAGCAGACGGGTAGCGGGGGGGCTCGCAGATACGCAGTATTTT; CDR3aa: CATSRRVAGGLADTQYF
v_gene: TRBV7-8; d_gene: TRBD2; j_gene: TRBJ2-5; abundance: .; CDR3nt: TGTGCCAGCAGTTTACAACCCCTAGCGGGGGGGCAAGAGACCCAGTACTTC; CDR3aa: CASSLQPLAGGQETQYF
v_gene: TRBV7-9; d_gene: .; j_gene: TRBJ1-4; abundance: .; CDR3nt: TGTGCCAGCAGCCCCCGTGACTTTAATGAAAAACTGTTTTTT; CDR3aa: CASSPRDFNEKLFF
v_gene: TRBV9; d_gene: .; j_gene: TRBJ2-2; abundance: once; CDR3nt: TGTGCCAGCAGATCCCCCTACGACGGGGAGCTGTTTTTT; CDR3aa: CASRSPYDGELFF
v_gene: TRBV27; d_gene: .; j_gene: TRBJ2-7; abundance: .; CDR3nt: TGTGCCAGCAGTCCTCGGACTTGGAGCGAGCAGTACTTC; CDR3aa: CASSPRTWSEQYF
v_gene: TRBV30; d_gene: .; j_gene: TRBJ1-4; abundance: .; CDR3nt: TGTGCCTGGATACAGAGTAATGAAAAACTGTTTTTT; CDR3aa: CAWIQSNEKLFF
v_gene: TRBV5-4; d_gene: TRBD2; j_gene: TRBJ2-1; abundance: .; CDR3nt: TGTGCCAGCAGCTTCAGGACTAGCGGGGCATACAATGAGCAGTTCTTC; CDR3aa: CASSFRTSGAYNEQFF
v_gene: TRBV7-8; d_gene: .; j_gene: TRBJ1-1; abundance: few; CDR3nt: TGTGCCAGCAGCTTAGCGCAGGGGTTGGACACTGAAGCTTTCTTT; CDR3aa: CASSLAQGLDTEAFF
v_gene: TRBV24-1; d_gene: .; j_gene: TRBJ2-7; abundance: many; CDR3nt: TGTGCCACCAGTGATGCCACAGGGATTCGCGTGGGGGAGCAGTACTTC; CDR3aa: CATSDATGIRVGEQYF
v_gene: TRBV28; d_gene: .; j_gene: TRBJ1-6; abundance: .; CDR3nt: TGTGCCAGCAGTTTACTATCTAATTCACCCCTCCACTTT; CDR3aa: CASSLLSNSPLHF
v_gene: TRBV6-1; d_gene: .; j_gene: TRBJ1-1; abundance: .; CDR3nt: TGTGCCAGCAGTGCCCGGGGGGGCACTGAAGCTTTCTTT; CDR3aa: CASSARGGTEAFF
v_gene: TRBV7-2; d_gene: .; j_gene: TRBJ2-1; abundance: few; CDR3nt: TGTGCCAGCAGCTTAGTTGGCCAGGGATTGAGCAATGAGCAGTTCTTC; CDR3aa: CASSLVGQGLSNEQFF
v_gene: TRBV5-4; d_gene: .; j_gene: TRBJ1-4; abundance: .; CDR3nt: TGTGCCAGCAAAACTTACAGAGGGGAAAAACTGTTTTTT; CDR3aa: CASKTYRGEKLFF
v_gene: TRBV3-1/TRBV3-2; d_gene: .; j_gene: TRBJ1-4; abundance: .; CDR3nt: TGTGCCAGCAGCCAAGATGGGGGGATCGGTGAAAAACTGTTTTTT; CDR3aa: CASSQDGGIGEKLFF
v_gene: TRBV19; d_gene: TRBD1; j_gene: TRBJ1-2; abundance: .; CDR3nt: TGTGCCAGTAGTATGGCCGTGGGACAGGGTGAAGTTGGCGGCTACACCTTC; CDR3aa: CASSMAVGQGEVGGYTF
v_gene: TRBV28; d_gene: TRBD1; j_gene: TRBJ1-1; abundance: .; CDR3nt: TGTGCCAGCAGTGAGTACCAGGACAGGGGGCACGCTTTCTTT; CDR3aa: CASSEYQDRGHAFF
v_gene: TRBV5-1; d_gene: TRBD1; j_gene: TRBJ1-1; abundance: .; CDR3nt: TGCGCCAGCAGCCACCGGGACAGTCACACTGAAGCTTTCTTT; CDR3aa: CASSHRDSHTEAFF
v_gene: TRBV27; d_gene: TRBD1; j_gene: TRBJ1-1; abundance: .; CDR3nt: TGTGCCAGCTGCCTGACAGGGGGCACGGGCACTGAAGCTTTCTTT; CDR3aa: CASCLTGGTGTEAFF
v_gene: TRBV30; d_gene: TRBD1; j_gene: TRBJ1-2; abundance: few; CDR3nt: TGTGCCTGGAGTGTACCCGGGACAGGGGGCGCGAGTCTGTATGGCTACACCTTC; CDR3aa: CAWSVPGTGGASLYGYTF